The source of this T cell receptor beta chain is a study of T cell repertoires in cytomegalovirus infection. This clonotype was recorded a few times. The germline gives CDR1 MGHRA, CDR2 YSYEKL. The CDR3 is made up of 13 amino acids. With 1 base removed from V and 5 bases from J, the gap between germline ends came to 8 bases. TCRdb re-derived calls from the reads in MiXCR, one entry per CDR3 protein. This sample has 150,000 to 200,000 distinct CDR3 sequences, with approximately 17% found just once. Sequencing input: CD8+ T cells from PBMCs. The receptor's source is a human donor in good health (CMV status not recorded). Some clones in this sample may be carry-over from other donors' samples. The genes are TRBV4-1 and TRBJ1-1, with D possibly being TRBD1 (6 bases). The CDR3 DNA follows: TGCGCCAGCAGCCAAGGGACAGATACTGAAGCTTTCTTT. Encoded protein: CASSQGTDTEAFF.